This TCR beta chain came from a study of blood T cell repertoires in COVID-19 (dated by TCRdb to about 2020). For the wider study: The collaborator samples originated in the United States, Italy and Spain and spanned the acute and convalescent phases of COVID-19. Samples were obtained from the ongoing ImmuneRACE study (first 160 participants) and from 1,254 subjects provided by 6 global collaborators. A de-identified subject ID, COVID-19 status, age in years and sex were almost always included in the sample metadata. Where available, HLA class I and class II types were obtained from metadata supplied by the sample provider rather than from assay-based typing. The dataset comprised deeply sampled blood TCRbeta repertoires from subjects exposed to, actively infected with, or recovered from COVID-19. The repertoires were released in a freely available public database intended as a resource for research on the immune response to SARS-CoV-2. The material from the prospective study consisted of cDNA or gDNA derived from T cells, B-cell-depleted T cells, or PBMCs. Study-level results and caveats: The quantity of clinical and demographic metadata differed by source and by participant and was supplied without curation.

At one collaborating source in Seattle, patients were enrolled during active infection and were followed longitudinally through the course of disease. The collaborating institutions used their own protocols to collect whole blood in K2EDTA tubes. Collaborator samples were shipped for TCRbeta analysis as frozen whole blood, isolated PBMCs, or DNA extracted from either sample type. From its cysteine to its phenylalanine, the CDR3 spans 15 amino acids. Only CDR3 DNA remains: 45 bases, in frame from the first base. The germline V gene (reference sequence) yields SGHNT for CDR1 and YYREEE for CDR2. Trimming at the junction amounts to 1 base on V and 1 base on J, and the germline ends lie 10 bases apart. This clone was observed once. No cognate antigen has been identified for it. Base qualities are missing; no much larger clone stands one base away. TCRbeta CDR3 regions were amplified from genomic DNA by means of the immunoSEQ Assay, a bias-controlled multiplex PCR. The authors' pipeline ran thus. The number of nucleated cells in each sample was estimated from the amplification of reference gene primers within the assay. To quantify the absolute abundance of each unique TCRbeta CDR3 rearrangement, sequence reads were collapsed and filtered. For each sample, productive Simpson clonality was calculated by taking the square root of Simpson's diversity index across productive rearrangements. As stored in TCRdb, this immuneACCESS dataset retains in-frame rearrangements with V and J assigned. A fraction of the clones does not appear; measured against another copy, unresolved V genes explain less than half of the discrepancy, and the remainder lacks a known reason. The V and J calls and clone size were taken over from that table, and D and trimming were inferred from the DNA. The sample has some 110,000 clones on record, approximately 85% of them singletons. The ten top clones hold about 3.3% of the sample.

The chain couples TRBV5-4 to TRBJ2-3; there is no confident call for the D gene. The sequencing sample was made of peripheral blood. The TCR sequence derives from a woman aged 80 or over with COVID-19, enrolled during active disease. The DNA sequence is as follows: TGTGCCAGCAGCTTGAGGCTAGATGGCACAGATACGCAGTATTTT. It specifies CASSLRLDGTDTQYF.